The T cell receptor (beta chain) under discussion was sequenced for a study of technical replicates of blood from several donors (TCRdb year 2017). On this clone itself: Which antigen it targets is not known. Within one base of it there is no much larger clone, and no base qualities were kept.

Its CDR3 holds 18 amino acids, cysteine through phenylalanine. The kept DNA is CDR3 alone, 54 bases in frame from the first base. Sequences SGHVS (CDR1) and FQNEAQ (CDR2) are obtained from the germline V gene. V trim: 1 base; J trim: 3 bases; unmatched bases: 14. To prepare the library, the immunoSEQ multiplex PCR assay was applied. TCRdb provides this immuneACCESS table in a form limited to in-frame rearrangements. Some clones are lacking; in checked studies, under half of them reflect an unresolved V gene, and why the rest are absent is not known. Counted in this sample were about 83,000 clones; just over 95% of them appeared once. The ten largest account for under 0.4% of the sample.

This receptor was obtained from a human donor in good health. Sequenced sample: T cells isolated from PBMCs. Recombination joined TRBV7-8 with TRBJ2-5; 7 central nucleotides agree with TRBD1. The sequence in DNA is TGTGCCAGCAGCTTAGTAGAAGGACAGGCGGATCGCGAAGAGACCCAGTACTTC. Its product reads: CASSLVEGQADREETQYF.